Reported below is one TCR beta chain. Its antigen is unknown. Using immunoSEQ multiplex PCR, the repertoire was profiled, and TCRdb retains in-frame clones only, with some absent. The data contain 450,000 to 550,000 clones, roughly 87% of them singletons. V was cut by 3 bases and J by 2 bases, with 13 bases left in between. The germline V gene has CDR1 SGHRS and CDR2 YFSETQ. This CDR3 has 15 residues. This specimen belongs to a study of Ad26.COV2.S vaccination and SARS-CoV-2 variants. Treatment indicated: roughly 18 received Ad26.COV2.S at low or high dose, single or two shots; several received placebo; per-sample allocation not given. At day 63 after the first vaccine or placebo injection, samples were drawn. What was given as vaccine was an Ad26 vector encoding Wuhan-strain SARS-CoV-2 spike. General study findings and limits: Measurements of TCR breadth and depth may have given underestimates of the total T cell responses. Recipients given vaccine exceeded placebo recipients in spike-specific TCR breadth.

The specimen was peripheral blood, collected in a trial of Ad26.COV2.S vaccine versus placebo. The origin of this receptor is a person between 18 and 60 years old who received the Ad26.COV2.S COVID-19 vaccine or a placebo. The chain uses TRBV5-1 and TRBJ2-3, with a weak D call TRBD2 (6 bases). CDR3 amino acids: CASSWQRRDTDTQYF. CDR3 nucleotide sequence: TGCGCCAGCAGCTGGCAGCGGCGGGACACAGATACGCAGTATTTT.